Listed below are T cell receptor beta chains from one sample, sequenced in a study of breast tumors, draining lymph nodes, adjacent tissues. TCRdb redid the calling of the multiplex PCR reads with MiXCR, one entry per CDR3 protein. The table has 15,000 to 20,000 distinct CDR3 sequences, roughly 64% seen once. The sequenced sample consisted of tumor-adjacent breast tissue. The receptors come from a female donor with breast cancer. Some clones in this sample may be carry-over from other donors' samples. Each CDR3 is given with its conserved first and last residue. Fields, in order: J gene, D gene, CDR3 length, clone size, V gene, CDR3 DNA, CDR3 protein. A D gene is named only where the DNA matches it firmly. Clone size is stated in some rows and not others, as once, few, many or a class when expanded.

j_gene: TRBJ2-7
d_gene: .
len: 14
abundance: .
v_gene: TRBV20-1
CDR3nt: TGCAGTGCTAGACAGGACAGAACTACCTACGAGCAGTACTTC
CDR3aa: CSARQDRTTYEQYF

j_gene: TRBJ2-3
d_gene: TRBD2
len: 15
abundance: once
v_gene: TRBV7-3
CDR3nt: TGTGCCAGCAGCTATGGCGGGGGGGTTGGAGATACGCAGTATTTT
CDR3aa: CASSYGGGVGDTQYF

j_gene: TRBJ1-2
d_gene: .
len: 13
abundance: .
v_gene: TRBV28
CDR3nt: TGTGCCAGCAGCCCCGGCCGTGACGATGGCTACACCTTC
CDR3aa: CASSPGRDDGYTF

j_gene: TRBJ2-1
d_gene: .
len: 15
abundance: medium-sized
v_gene: TRBV4-1
CDR3nt: TGCGCCAGCAGCCAAGAGGGCAGGGGGGGGAATGAGCAGTTCTTC
CDR3aa: CASSQEGRGGNEQFF

j_gene: TRBJ2-7
d_gene: .
len: 15
abundance: many
v_gene: TRBV7-2
CDR3nt: TGTGCCAGCAGCGATACCCTGGGGCAAGCCTACGAGCAGTACTTC
CDR3aa: CASSDTLGQAYEQYF

j_gene: TRBJ2-1
d_gene: TRBD2
len: 17
abundance: .
v_gene: TRBV24-1
CDR3nt: TGTGCCACCAGTGATCCCCTTGCACTAGCGGGAGCGGATGAGCAGTTCTTC
CDR3aa: CATSDPLALAGADEQFF

j_gene: TRBJ2-2
d_gene: .
len: 14
abundance: .
v_gene: TRBV5-1
CDR3nt: TGCGCCAGCAGAGGGGTTAACGTTCACGGGGAGCTGTTTTTT
CDR3aa: CASRGVNVHGELFF

j_gene: TRBJ1-6
d_gene: .
len: 17
abundance: once
v_gene: TRBV7-9
CDR3nt: TGTGCCAGCAGTCAAGACAGACCGAGCTCCTATAATTCACCCCTCCACTTT
CDR3aa: CASSQDRPSSYNSPLHF

j_gene: TRBJ1-2
d_gene: TRBD1
len: 12
abundance: medium-sized
v_gene: TRBV12-3/TRBV12-4
CDR3nt: TGTGCCAGCAGTTTGACAGGGTATGGCTACACCTTC
CDR3aa: CASSLTGYGYTF

j_gene: TRBJ1-6
d_gene: TRBD1
len: 13
abundance: .
v_gene: TRBV20-1
CDR3nt: TGCAGTGCTTACGACAGGGATAATTCACCCCTCCACTTT
CDR3aa: CSAYDRDNSPLHF

j_gene: TRBJ2-3
d_gene: .
len: 13
abundance: once
v_gene: TRBV20-1
CDR3nt: TGCAGTGCTATGAGAGACGGCACAGATACGCAGTATTTT
CDR3aa: CSAMRDGTDTQYF

j_gene: TRBJ2-7
d_gene: .
len: 10
abundance: .
v_gene: TRBV3-2
CDR3nt: TGTGCCAGCATCCGAGGCGAGCAGTACTTC
CDR3aa: CASIRGEQYF

j_gene: TRBJ2-5
d_gene: TRBD2
len: 13
abundance: medium-sized
v_gene: TRBV14
CDR3nt: TGTGCCAGCAGCCGGGGACTAGCTCAGACCCAGTACTTC
CDR3aa: CASSRGLAQTQYF

j_gene: TRBJ2-1
d_gene: .
len: 14
abundance: .
v_gene: TRBV6-1
CDR3nt: TGTGCCAGCAGTCCCAGCACGATATACAATGAGCAGTTCTTC
CDR3aa: CASSPSTIYNEQFF

j_gene: TRBJ1-2
d_gene: TRBD1
len: 14
abundance: .
v_gene: TRBV7-2
CDR3nt: TGTGCCAGCAGCCTAGCGGGACAGCTCTATGGCTACACCTTC
CDR3aa: CASSLAGQLYGYTF

j_gene: TRBJ1-5
d_gene: .
len: 14
abundance: .
v_gene: TRBV5-5
CDR3nt: TGTGCCAGCAGCCCTTGGTCACTCAATCAGCCCCAGCATTTT
CDR3aa: CASSPWSLNQPQHF

j_gene: TRBJ2-7
d_gene: TRBD1
len: 15
abundance: .
v_gene: TRBV18
CDR3nt: TGTGCCAGCTCACTACAGGGGAGAGTTCTCGACGAGCAGTACTTC
CDR3aa: CASSLQGRVLDEQYF

j_gene: TRBJ2-7
d_gene: TRBD2
len: 13
abundance: once
v_gene: TRBV20-1
CDR3nt: TGCAGTGCGAGACTAGCTGCGACTTACGAGCAGTACTTC
CDR3aa: CSARLAATYEQYF

j_gene: TRBJ1-5
d_gene: .
len: 15
abundance: .
v_gene: TRBV7-8
CDR3nt: TGTGCCAGCAGCCTATCCCGGCTGGTTAATCAGCCCCAGCATTTT
CDR3aa: CASSLSRLVNQPQHF

j_gene: TRBJ2-7
d_gene: .
len: 15
abundance: medium-sized
v_gene: TRBV13
CDR3nt: TGTGCCAGCAGCAGAAGGCGGTTGGTAGACCCGGAGCAGTACTTC
CDR3aa: CASSRRRLVDPEQYF

j_gene: TRBJ1-5
d_gene: .
len: 16
abundance: .
v_gene: TRBV2
CDR3nt: TGTGCCAGCAGCTTTGACCATCTCTATAGCAATCAGCCCCAGCATTTT
CDR3aa: CASSFDHLYSNQPQHF

j_gene: TRBJ1-1
d_gene: .
len: 14
abundance: many
v_gene: TRBV6-5
CDR3nt: TGTGCCAGCAGGCCCGGCTTGCAAAGCACTGAAGCTTTCTTT
CDR3aa: CASRPGLQSTEAFF

j_gene: TRBJ1-3
d_gene: .
len: 18
abundance: .
v_gene: TRBV15
CDR3nt: TGTGCCACCAGCAGACAAGTGGACCGCCGGCTGCCTGGAAACACCATATATTTT
CDR3aa: CATSRQVDRRLPGNTIYF

j_gene: TRBJ2-2
d_gene: .
len: 12
abundance: .
v_gene: TRBV19
CDR3nt: TGTGCCAGTAGACAACCCCCCGGGGAGCTGTTTTTT
CDR3aa: CASRQPPGELFF

j_gene: TRBJ2-3
d_gene: .
len: 13
abundance: many
v_gene: TRBV6-4
CDR3nt: TGTGCCAGCAGTGACGGGGACACAGATACGCAGTATTTT
CDR3aa: CASSDGDTDTQYF

j_gene: TRBJ2-7
d_gene: TRBD1
len: 12
abundance: many
v_gene: TRBV28
CDR3nt: TGTGCCAGCCGGGACAGAGCCTACGAGCAGTACTTC
CDR3aa: CASRDRAYEQYF

j_gene: TRBJ2-1
d_gene: TRBD2
len: 16
abundance: .
v_gene: TRBV24-1
CDR3nt: TGTGCCACCAGTGCGGGACTAGCGGTCTCCTACAATGAGCAGTTCTTC
CDR3aa: CATSAGLAVSYNEQFF

j_gene: TRBJ1-1
d_gene: .
len: 13
abundance: many
v_gene: TRBV19
CDR3nt: TGTGCCAGTAGTATAAAAGCCGGTGCTGAAGCTTTCTTT
CDR3aa: CASSIKAGAEAFF

j_gene: TRBJ2-1
d_gene: .
len: 15
abundance: .
v_gene: TRBV2
CDR3nt: TGTGCCAGCAGTGATAGGGGGAGCTTTAACAATGAGCAGTTCTTC
CDR3aa: CASSDRGSFNNEQFF

j_gene: TRBJ2-7
d_gene: TRBD2
len: 14
abundance: .
v_gene: TRBV5-1
CDR3nt: TGCGCCAGCAGCCCGACTAGCGATAACTACGAGCAGTACTTC
CDR3aa: CASSPTSDNYEQYF

j_gene: TRBJ2-7
d_gene: TRBD1
len: 13
abundance: .
v_gene: TRBV2
CDR3nt: TGTGCCAGTACGACAGGGTTAACCTACGAGCAGTACTTC
CDR3aa: CASTTGLTYEQYF

j_gene: TRBJ1-2
d_gene: .
len: 15
abundance: medium-sized
v_gene: TRBV11-1
CDR3nt: TGTGCCAGCAGCTTAGGGAGGACGGATAACTATGGCTACACCTTC
CDR3aa: CASSLGRTDNYGYTF

j_gene: TRBJ1-1
d_gene: .
len: 19
abundance: many
v_gene: TRBV4-1
CDR3nt: TGCGCCAGCAGCCAAGATGGTTCCAGGCCAATCCTTATGAACACTGAAGCTTTCTTT
CDR3aa: CASSQDGSRPILMNTEAFF

j_gene: TRBJ1-2
d_gene: .
len: 11
abundance: medium-sized
v_gene: TRBV30
CDR3nt: TGTGCCTGGAGCTTCGGATCTGGCTACACCTTC
CDR3aa: CAWSFGSGYTF

j_gene: TRBJ2-7
d_gene: TRBD2
len: 13
abundance: .
v_gene: TRBV5-1
CDR3nt: TGCGCCAGCAGCTTCGCGGGAGAGGGGGAGCAGTACTTC
CDR3aa: CASSFAGEGEQYF

j_gene: TRBJ2-7
d_gene: .
len: 11
abundance: .
v_gene: TRBV20-1
CDR3nt: TGCAGTGCCAGCAGGGGTCTTGAGCAGTACTTC
CDR3aa: CSASRGLEQYF

j_gene: TRBJ2-7
d_gene: .
len: 14
abundance: .
v_gene: TRBV19
CDR3nt: TGTGCCAGTAATTCCCGGACAGCCCCCTACGAGCAGTACTTC
CDR3aa: CASNSRTAPYEQYF

j_gene: TRBJ1-6
d_gene: .
len: 19
abundance: once
v_gene: TRBV5-4
CDR3nt: TGTGCCAGCAGCCGACCGACTAGCGGGGGGAGTGGCGTCAATTCACCCCTCCACTTT
CDR3aa: CASSRPTSGGSGVNSPLHF

j_gene: TRBJ2-1
d_gene: .
len: 17
abundance: .
v_gene: TRBV4-1
CDR3nt: TGCGCCAGCAGCCAAGACCCGGCGGAGAGCTCCTACAATGAGCAGTTCTTC
CDR3aa: CASSQDPAESSYNEQFF

j_gene: TRBJ2-3
d_gene: TRBD2
len: 18
abundance: .
v_gene: TRBV7-6
CDR3nt: TGTGCCAGCAGCTTGGGACTAGCGGGGGGCTACAGCACACACACGCAGTATTTT
CDR3aa: CASSLGLAGGYSTHTQYF

j_gene: TRBJ2-3
d_gene: TRBD2
len: 15
abundance: .
v_gene: TRBV7-9
CDR3nt: TGTGCCAGCAGCCGGGGAGGGGTTAGCACAGATACGCAGTATTTT
CDR3aa: CASSRGGVSTDTQYF

j_gene: TRBJ2-1
d_gene: TRBD1
len: 17
abundance: .
v_gene: TRBV6-6
CDR3nt: TGTGCCAGCAACTTCATGCTGGAACAGGGGGCATACAATGAGCAGTTCTTC
CDR3aa: CASNFMLEQGAYNEQFF

j_gene: TRBJ2-3
d_gene: TRBD2
len: 15
abundance: .
v_gene: TRBV15
CDR3nt: TGTGCCACCAGCAGAGGCGGGAGGAACACAGATACGCAGTATTTT
CDR3aa: CATSRGGRNTDTQYF

j_gene: TRBJ2-1
d_gene: .
len: 14
abundance: .
v_gene: TRBV19
CDR3nt: TGTGCCAGTAGTATTAAAGCGTTTAAGCATGAGCAGTTCTTC
CDR3aa: CASSIKAFKHEQFF

j_gene: TRBJ1-6
d_gene: .
len: 16
abundance: .
v_gene: TRBV4-3
CDR3nt: TGCGCCAGCAGCCATCCGGAGACACCGCCGAATTCACCCCTCCACTTT
CDR3aa: CASSHPETPPNSPLHF

j_gene: TRBJ2-1
d_gene: TRBD2
len: 17
abundance: .
v_gene: TRBV12-5
CDR3nt: TGTGCTAGTAGTTTGTACAGGACTAGCGGGGGGGCATGGGAGCAGCTCTTC
CDR3aa: CASSLYRTSGGAWEQLF

j_gene: TRBJ2-6
d_gene: .
len: 19
abundance: medium-sized
v_gene: TRBV12-3/TRBV12-4
CDR3nt: TGTGCCAGCACCCATTCGGAGGGGACAATCTCCTCTGGGGCCAACGTCCTGACTTTC
CDR3aa: CASTHSEGTISSGANVLTF

j_gene: TRBJ2-7
d_gene: TRBD2
len: 13
abundance: .
v_gene: TRBV7-9
CDR3nt: TGTGCCAGCAGCCGTGGGAGGGACTACGAGCAGTACTTC
CDR3aa: CASSRGRDYEQYF

j_gene: TRBJ2-5
d_gene: TRBD2
len: 15
abundance: many
v_gene: TRBV12-3/TRBV12-4
CDR3nt: TGTGCCAGCAGTTTCGGGGGGGGTGGACAAGAGACCCAGTACTTC
CDR3aa: CASSFGGGGQETQYF

j_gene: TRBJ2-2
d_gene: .
len: 14
abundance: medium-sized
v_gene: TRBV5-5
CDR3nt: TGTGCCAGCAGCATGAATACAGGGATCGGGGAGCTGTTTTTT
CDR3aa: CASSMNTGIGELFF

j_gene: TRBJ1-1
d_gene: .
len: 14
abundance: many
v_gene: TRBV5-1
CDR3nt: TGCGCCAGCAGCTCGCAGACCATGAACACTGAAGCTTTCTTT
CDR3aa: CASSSQTMNTEAFF

j_gene: TRBJ1-3
d_gene: .
len: 15
abundance: medium-sized
v_gene: TRBV9
CDR3nt: TGTGCCAGCAGCGTAACACAGGGCTCTGGAAACACCATATATTTT
CDR3aa: CASSVTQGSGNTIYF

j_gene: TRBJ2-1
d_gene: TRBD2
len: 16
abundance: .
v_gene: TRBV6-1
CDR3nt: TGTGCCAGCAGACCCGGGACTAGCGGGGATAGTAATGAGCAGTTCTTC
CDR3aa: CASRPGTSGDSNEQFF

j_gene: TRBJ1-6
d_gene: TRBD1
len: 16
abundance: .
v_gene: TRBV7-9
CDR3nt: TGTGCCAGCAGTTACGCCGCCGGGACAGGGGATTCACCCCTCCACTTT
CDR3aa: CASSYAAGTGDSPLHF

j_gene: TRBJ2-7
d_gene: .
len: 15
abundance: few
v_gene: TRBV4-1
CDR3nt: TGCGCCAGCAGCCAAGAACCAGATTTGACCTACGAGCAGTACTTC
CDR3aa: CASSQEPDLTYEQYF

j_gene: TRBJ2-7
d_gene: TRBD1
len: 12
abundance: once
v_gene: TRBV30
CDR3nt: TGTGCCTGGATGGACAGGGGTAACGAGCAGTACTTC
CDR3aa: CAWMDRGNEQYF

j_gene: TRBJ2-7
d_gene: .
len: 16
abundance: .
v_gene: TRBV5-4
CDR3nt: TGTGCCAGCAGCTTTATCGGCTGGACAGAATACTACGAGCAGTACTTC
CDR3aa: CASSFIGWTEYYEQYF

j_gene: TRBJ1-2
d_gene: .
len: 13
abundance: medium-sized
v_gene: TRBV5-6
CDR3nt: TGTGCCAGCAGCGGGCTTTACGGTCTTGGCTACACCTTC
CDR3aa: CASSGLYGLGYTF

j_gene: TRBJ1-5
d_gene: .
len: 13
abundance: .
v_gene: TRBV19
CDR3nt: TGTGCCAGTATGAGGGGAAGCAATCAGCCCCAGCATTTT
CDR3aa: CASMRGSNQPQHF

j_gene: TRBJ2-5
d_gene: .
len: 11
abundance: .
v_gene: TRBV6-5
CDR3nt: TGTGCCATCAGTGAGGATGAGACCCAGTACTTC
CDR3aa: CAISEDETQYF